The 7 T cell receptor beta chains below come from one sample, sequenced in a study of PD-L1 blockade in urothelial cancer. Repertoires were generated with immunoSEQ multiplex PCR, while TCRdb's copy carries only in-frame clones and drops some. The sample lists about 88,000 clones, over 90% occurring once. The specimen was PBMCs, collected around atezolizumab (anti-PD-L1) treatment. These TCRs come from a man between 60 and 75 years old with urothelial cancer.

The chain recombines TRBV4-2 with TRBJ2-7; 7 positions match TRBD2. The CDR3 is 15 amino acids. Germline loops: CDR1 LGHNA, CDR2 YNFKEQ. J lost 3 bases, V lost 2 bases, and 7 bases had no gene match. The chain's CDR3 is CASSQLEGGHYEQYF. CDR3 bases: TGTGCCAGCAGCCAATTGGAGGGAGGGCACTACGAGCAGTACTTC.

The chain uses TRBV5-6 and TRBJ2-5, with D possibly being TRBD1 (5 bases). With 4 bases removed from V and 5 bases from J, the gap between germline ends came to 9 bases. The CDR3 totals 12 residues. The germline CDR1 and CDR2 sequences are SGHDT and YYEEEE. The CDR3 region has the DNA TGTGCCAGCAGCAAGGGGTATGAGACCCAGTACTTC. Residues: CASSKGYETQYF.

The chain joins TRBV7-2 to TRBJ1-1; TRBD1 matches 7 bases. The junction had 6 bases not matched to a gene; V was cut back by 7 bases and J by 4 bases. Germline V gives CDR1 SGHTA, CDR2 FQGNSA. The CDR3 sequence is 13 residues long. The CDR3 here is CASTRDSLTEAFF. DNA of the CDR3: TGTGCCAGCACAAGGGACAGTCTCACTGAAGCTTTCTTT.

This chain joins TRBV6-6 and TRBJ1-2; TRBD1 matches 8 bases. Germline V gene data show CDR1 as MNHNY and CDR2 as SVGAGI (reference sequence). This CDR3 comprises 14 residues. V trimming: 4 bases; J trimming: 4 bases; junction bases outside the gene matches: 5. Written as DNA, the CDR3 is TGTGCCAGCAGTTCGACAGGGGAGGGCTATGGCTACACCTTC. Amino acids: CASSSTGEGYGYTF.

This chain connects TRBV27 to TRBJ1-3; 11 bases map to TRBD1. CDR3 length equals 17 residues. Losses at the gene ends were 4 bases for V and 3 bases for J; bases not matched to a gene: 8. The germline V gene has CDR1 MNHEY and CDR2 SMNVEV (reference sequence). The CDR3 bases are TGTGCCAGCAGTTCCGGACAGGGGGCAATTTATGGAAACACCATATATTTT. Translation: CASSSGQGAIYGNTIYF.

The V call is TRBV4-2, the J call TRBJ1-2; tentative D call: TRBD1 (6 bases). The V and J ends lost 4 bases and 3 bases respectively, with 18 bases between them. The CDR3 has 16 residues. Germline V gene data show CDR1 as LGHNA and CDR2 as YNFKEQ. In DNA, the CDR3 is TGTGCCAGCAGCCGACTCGACGGGGGGCGAGACTATGGCTACACCTTC. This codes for CASSRLDGGRDYGYTF.

The CDR3 coding sequence is TGTGCCAGCAGCTTCAGGTACAATCAGCCCCAGCATTTT. Protein sequence: CASSFRYNQPQHF. The chain carries TRBV7-2 and TRBJ1-5, with no clear D. CDR3 size: 13 residues. The V gene's germline CDR1 is SGHTA and CDR2 FQGNSA. V was cut by 3 bases and J by 3 bases, with 6 bases left in between.